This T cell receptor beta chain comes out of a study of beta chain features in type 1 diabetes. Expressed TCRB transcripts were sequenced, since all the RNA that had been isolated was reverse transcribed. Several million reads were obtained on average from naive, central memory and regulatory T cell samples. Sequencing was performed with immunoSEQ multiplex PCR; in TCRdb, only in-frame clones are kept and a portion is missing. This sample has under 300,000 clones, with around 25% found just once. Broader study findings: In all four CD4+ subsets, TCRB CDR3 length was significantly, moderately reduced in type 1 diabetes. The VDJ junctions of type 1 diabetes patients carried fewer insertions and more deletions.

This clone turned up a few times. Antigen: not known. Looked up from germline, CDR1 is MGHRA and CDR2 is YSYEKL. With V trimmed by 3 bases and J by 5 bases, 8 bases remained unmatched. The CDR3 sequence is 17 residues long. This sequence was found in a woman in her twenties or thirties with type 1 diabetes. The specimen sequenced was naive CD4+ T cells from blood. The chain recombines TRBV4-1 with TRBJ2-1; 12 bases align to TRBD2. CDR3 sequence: CASSQGGLAGRHNEQFF. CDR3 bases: TGCGCCAGCAGCCAGGGGGGACTAGCGGGTCGACACAATGAGCAGTTCTTC.